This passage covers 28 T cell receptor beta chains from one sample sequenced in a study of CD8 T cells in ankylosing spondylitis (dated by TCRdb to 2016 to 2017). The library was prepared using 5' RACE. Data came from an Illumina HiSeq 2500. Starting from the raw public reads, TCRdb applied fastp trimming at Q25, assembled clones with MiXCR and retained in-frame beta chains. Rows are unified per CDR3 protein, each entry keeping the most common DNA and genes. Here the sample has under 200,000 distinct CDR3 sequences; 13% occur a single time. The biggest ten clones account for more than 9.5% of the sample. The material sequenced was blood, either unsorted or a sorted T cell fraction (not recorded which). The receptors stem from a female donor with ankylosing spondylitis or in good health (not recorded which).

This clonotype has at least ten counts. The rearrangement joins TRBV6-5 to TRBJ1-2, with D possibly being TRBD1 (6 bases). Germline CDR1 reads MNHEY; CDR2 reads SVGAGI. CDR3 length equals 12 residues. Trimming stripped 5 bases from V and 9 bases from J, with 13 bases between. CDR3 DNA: TGTGCCAGCAGTCGTACCAGGGGCCGCTACACCTTC. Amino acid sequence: CASSRTRGRYTF.

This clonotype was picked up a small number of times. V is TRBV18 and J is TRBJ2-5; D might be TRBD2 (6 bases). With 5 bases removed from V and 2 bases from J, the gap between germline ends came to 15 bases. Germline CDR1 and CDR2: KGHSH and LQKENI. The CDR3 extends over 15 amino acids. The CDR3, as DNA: TGTGCCAGCTCAATCAGGGACTCTAAACAAGAGACCCAGTACTTC. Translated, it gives CASSIRDSKQETQYF.

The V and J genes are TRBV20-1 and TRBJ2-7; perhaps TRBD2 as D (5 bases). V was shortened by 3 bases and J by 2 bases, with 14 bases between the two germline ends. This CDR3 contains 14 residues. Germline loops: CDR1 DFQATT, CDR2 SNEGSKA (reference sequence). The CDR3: CSASLHGMAYEQYF. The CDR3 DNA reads TGCAGTGCTAGCCTGCACGGGATGGCCTACGAGCAGTACTTC.

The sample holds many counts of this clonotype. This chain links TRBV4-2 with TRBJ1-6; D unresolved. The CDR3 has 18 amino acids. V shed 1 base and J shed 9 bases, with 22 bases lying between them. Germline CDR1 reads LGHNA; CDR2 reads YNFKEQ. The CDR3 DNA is TGTGCCAGCAGCCAAGTATTTCAAGACACAGCTATAATTTCACCCCTCCACTTT. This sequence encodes CASSQVFQDTAIISPLHF.

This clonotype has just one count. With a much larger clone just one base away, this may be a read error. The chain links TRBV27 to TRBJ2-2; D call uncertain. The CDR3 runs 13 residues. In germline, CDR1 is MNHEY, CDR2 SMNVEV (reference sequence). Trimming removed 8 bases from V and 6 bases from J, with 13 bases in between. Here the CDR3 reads CASQNGPAGELFF. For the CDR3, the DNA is TGTGCCAGCCAGAACGGACCGGCCGGGGAGCTGTTTTTT.

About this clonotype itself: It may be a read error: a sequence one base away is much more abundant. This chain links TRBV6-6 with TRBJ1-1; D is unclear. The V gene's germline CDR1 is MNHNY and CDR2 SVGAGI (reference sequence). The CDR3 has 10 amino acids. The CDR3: CAVMNTEASF. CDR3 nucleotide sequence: TGTGCAGTTATGAACACTGAAGCTTCCTTT.

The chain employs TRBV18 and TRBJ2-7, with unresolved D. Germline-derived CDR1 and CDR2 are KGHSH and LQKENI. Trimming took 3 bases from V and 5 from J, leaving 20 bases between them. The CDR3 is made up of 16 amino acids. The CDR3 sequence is CASSPIGSGRVNEQYF. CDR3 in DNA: TGTGCCAGCTCACCTATCGGTAGTGGAAGGGTTAACGAGCAGTACTTC.

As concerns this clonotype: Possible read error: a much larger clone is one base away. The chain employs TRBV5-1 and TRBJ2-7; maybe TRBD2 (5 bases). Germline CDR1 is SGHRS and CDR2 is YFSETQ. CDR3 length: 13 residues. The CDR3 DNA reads TGCGCCAGCAGCTTGCGGGGAGACTACGGGCAGTACTTC. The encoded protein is CASSLRGDYGQYF. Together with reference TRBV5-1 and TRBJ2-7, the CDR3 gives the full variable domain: KAGVTQTPRYLIKTRGQQVTLSCSPISGHRSVSWYQQTPGQGLQFLFEYFSETQRNKGNFPGRFSGRQFSNSRSEMNVSTLELGDSALYLCASSLRGDYGQYFGPGTRLTVT.

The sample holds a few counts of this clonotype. CDR3 DNA sequence: TGTGCCAGCAGCTTTGGGGATGCGGATACGCAGTATTTT. Protein sequence: CASSFGDADTQYF. The V gene is TRBV5-5, the J gene TRBJ2-3; unclear D gene. V lost 2 bases and J 6 bases, leaving 10 bases between the germline ends. There are 13 residues in the CDR3. From germline, CDR1 is SGHKS and CDR2 YYEKEE (reference sequence).

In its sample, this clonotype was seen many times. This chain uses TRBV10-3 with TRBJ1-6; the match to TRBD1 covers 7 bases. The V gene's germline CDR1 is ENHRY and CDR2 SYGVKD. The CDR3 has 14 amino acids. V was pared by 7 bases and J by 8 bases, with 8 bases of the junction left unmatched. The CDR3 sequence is CAITSGQRDSPLHF. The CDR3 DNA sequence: TGTGCCATCACCTCGGGACAGAGAGATTCACCCCTCCACTTT.

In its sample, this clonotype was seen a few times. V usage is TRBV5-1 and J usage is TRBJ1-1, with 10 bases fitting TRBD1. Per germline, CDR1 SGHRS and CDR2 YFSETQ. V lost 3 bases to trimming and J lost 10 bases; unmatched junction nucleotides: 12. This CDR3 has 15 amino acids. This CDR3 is CASSSDTGQGVVAFF. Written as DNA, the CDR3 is TGCGCCAGCAGCTCAGACACCGGACAGGGGGTAGTAGCTTTCTTT.

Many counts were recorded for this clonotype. CDR3 residues: CSVDLSGYNEQFF. The DNA for the CDR3 is TGCAGCGTTGATCTTAGCGGCTACAATGAGCAGTTCTTC. The rearrangement uses TRBV29-1 and TRBJ2-1; D might be TRBD2 (6 bases). The V gene's germline CDR1 is SQVTM and CDR2 ANQGSEA. Trimming stripped 3 bases from V and 3 bases from J, with 9 bases between. The CDR3 loop spans 13 amino acids.

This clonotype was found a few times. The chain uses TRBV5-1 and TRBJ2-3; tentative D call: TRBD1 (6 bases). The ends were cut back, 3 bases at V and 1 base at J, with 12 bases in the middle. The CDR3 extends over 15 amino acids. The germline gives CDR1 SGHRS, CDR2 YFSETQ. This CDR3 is CASSYGGQRTDTQYF. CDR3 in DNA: TGCGCCAGCAGCTATGGAGGACAGCGCACAGATACGCAGTATTTT.

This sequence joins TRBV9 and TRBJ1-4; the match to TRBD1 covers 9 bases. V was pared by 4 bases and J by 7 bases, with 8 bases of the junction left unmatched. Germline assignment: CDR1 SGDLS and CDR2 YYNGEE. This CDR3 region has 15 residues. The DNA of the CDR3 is TGTGCCAGCAGCCCCACCGGGACAGGGCCTGAAAAACTGTTTTTT. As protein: CASSPTGTGPEKLFF.

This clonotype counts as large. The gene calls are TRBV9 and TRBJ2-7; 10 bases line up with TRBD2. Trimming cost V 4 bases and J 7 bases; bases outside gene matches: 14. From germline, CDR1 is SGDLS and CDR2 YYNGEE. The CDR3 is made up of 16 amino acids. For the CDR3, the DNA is TGTGCCAGCAGCCCGTCTCCTAAGCTAGCGGGAGAAGAGCAGTACTTC. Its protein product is CASSPSPKLAGEEQYF.

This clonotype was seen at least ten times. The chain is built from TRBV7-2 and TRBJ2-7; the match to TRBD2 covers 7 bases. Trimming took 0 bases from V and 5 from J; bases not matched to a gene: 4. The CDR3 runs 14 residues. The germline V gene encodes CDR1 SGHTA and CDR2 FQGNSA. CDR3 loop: CASSLAGRPDEQYF. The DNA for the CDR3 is TGTGCCAGCAGCTTAGCCGGGAGGCCCGACGAGCAGTACTTC. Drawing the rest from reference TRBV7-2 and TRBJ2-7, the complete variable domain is GAGVSQSPSNKVTEKGKDVELRCDPISGHTALYWYRQSLGQGLEFLIYFQGNSAPDKSGLPSDRFSAERTGGSVSTLTIQRTQQEDSAVYLCASSLAGRPDEQYFGPGTRLTVT.

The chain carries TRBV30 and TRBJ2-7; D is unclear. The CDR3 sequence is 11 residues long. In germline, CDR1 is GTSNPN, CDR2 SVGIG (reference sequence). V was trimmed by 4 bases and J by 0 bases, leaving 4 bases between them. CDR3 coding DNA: TGTGCCTGGACCTCCTCCTACGAGCAGTACTTC. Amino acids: CAWTSSYEQYF.

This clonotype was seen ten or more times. The DNA of the CDR3 is TGTGCCAGTAGCCTACGGGCGGCCGGGAATGAGCAGTTCTTC. Its translation: CASSLRAAGNEQFF. The V call is TRBV19, the J call TRBJ2-1; D is ambiguous. This CDR3 has 14 residues. V was clipped by 6 bases and J by 7 bases, with 16 bases between them. CDR1 is LNHDA and CDR2 is SQIVND in the germline V gene (reference sequence).

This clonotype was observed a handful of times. For the CDR3, the DNA is TGTGCCAGCAGAACCTGGGGACTAGCGGGTGACGATACGCAGTATTTT. Translation: CASRTWGLAGDDTQYF. The J gene is TRBJ2-3, the V gene TRBV12-3 or TRBV12-4; 12 nucleotides line up with TRBD2. The V gene end was trimmed by 6 bases and the J gene end by 6 bases; junction bases not matched to a gene: 10. This CDR3 spans 16 amino acids.

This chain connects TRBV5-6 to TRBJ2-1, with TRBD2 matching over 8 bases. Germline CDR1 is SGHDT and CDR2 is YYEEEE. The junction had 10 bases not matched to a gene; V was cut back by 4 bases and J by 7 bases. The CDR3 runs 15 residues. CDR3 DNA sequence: TGTGCCAGCAGCCCGAGTATGGGACTAGATAATGAGCAGTTCTTC. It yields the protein CASSPSMGLDNEQFF.

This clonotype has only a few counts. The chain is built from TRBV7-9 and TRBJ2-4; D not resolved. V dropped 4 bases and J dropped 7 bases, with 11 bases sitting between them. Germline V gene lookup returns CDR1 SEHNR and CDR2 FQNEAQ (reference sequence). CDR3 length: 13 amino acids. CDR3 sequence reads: CASSSRNMNIQYF. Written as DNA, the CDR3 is TGTGCCAGCAGCTCAAGAAACATGAACATTCAGTACTTC.

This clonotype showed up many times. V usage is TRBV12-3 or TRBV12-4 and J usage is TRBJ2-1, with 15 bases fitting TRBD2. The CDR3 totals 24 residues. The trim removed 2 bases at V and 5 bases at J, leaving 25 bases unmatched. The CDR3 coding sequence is TGTGCCAGCAGTTTAAAGAGGAAAGGGCTCCTGGGACTAGCGGGAGGCGTAGTAGACAATGAGCAGTTCTTC. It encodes CASSLKRKGLLGLAGGVVDNEQFF.

Here the CDR3 reads CASSSPRGMNTEAFF. The CDR3 DNA reads TGTGCCAGCAGCTCCCCTCGGGGTATGAACACTGAAGCTTTCTTT. J is TRBJ1-1 and V is TRBV7-9, with D unclear. V was shortened by 4 bases and J by 0 bases, with 12 bases between the two germline ends. The CDR3 covers 15 residues. Germline CDR1 reads SEHNR; CDR2 reads FQNEAQ (reference sequence).

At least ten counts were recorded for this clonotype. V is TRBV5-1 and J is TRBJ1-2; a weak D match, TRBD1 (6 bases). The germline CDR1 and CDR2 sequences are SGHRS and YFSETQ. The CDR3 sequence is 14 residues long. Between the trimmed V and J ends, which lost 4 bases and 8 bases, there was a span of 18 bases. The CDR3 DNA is TGCGCCAGCAGCGCCCAAACAGGGAGTGAAGGCTACACCTTC. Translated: CASSAQTGSEGYTF. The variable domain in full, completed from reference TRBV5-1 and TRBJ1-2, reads KAGVTQTPRYLIKTRGQQVTLSCSPISGHRSVSWYQQTPGQGLQFLFEYFSETQRNKGNFPGRFSGRQFSNSRSEMNVSTLELGDSALYLCASSAQTGSEGYTFGSGTRLTVV.

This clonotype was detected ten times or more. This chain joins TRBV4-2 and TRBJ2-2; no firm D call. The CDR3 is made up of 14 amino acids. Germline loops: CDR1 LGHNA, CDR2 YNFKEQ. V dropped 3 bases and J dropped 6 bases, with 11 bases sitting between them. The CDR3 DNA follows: TGTGCCAGCAGCCAGGCCTCGCTTGCCGGGGAGCTGTTTTTT. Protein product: CASSQASLAGELFF.

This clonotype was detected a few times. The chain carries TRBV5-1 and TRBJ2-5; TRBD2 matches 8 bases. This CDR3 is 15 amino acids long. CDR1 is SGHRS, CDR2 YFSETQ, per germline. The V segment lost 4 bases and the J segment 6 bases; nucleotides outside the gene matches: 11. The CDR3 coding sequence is TGCGCCAGCAGCCCCAGCGGGAGTAATTCCCAGACCCAGTACTTC. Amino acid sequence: CASSPSGSNSQTQYF.

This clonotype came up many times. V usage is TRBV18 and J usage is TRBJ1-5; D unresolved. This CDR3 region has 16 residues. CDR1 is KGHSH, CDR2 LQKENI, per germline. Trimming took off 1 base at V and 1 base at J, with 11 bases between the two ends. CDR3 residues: CASSPQAGQSNQPQHF. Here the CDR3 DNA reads TGTGCCAGCTCACCACAGGCAGGCCAAAGCAATCAGCCCCAGCATTTT.

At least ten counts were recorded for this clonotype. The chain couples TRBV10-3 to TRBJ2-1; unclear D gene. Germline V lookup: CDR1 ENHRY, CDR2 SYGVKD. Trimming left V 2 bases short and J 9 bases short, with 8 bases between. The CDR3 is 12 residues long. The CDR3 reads CAISEGVGEQFF. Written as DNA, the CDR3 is TGTGCCATCAGTGAGGGAGTGGGTGAGCAGTTCTTC.